Below are 31 T cell receptor beta chains sequenced from a single sample in a study of T cells in Graves' hyperthyroidism and ophthalmopathy. TCR beta CDR3 sequences were amplified from RNA transcripts. TCR CDR3 regions were first amplified by RT-PCR with HTBI primers. TCRdb ran MiXCR on the multiplex PCR reads and lists one entry per CDR3 protein. The table shows some 400,000 distinct CDR3 sequences, with roughly 12% occurring only once. The material sequenced was blood. These receptors were collected from a man aged 25 to 40 with Graves' hyperthyroidism that later progressed to Graves' ophthalmopathy.

The chain links TRBV11-3 to TRBJ2-3; 9 bases line up with TRBD2. The germline CDR1 and CDR2 sequences are SGHNT and YENEEA. This CDR3 contains 16 residues. V trimming: 5 bases; J trimming: 2 bases; junction bases outside the gene matches: 8. This CDR3 is CASSTQAGGLTDTQYF. The CDR3 DNA follows: TGTGCCAGCAGCACTCAAGCGGGGGGCCTCACAGATACGCAGTATTTT.

Ten or more counts support this clonotype. The chain combines TRBV6-5 with TRBJ1-2, with D possibly matching TRBD1 (5 bases). The CDR3 runs to 15 residues. Germline CDR1 MNHEY, CDR2 SVGAGI. V was clipped by 0 bases and J by 8 bases, with 16 bases between them. CDR3 DNA: TGTGCCAGCAGTTACTCGGGGGTGGGCAAATCGGGCTACACCTTC. This encodes CASSYSGVGKSGYTF.

There are a few counts of this clonotype. The gene calls are TRBV27 and TRBJ2-7; possibly TRBD2 for D (6 bases). Germline V CDR1 and CDR2: MNHEY, SMNVEV (reference sequence). Trimming cost V 4 bases and J 2 bases, with 12 bases left between them. This CDR3 region has 14 residues. Here the CDR3 reads CASSWRGTTYEQYF. In nucleotides, the CDR3 is TGTGCCAGCAGTTGGCGGGGCACTACCTACGAGCAGTACTTC.

This clonotype occurred many times. The V call is TRBV20-1, the J call TRBJ2-7; D unresolved. CDR1 is DFQATT, CDR2 SNEGSKA, per germline (reference sequence). Trimming shortened V by 1 base and J by 4 bases, and 8 bases separated the two germline ends. The CDR3 runs 12 residues. CDR3 coding DNA: TGCAGTGCTAGAGTAAGCCTATACGAGCAGTACTTC. Protein sequence: CSARVSLYEQYF.

A few counts support this clonotype. The chain combines TRBV20-1 with TRBJ2-3; TRBD1 or TRBD2 may be the D gene (6 bases each). The CDR3 consists of 14 residues. V was trimmed by 0 bases and J by 5 bases, leaving 12 bases between them. Germline V gene data show CDR1 as DFQATT and CDR2 as SNEGSKA (reference sequence). The DNA of the CDR3 is TGCAGTGCTAGAGAGTCCCGGGGGCAAGATACGCAGTATTTT. This encodes CSARESRGQDTQYF.

This clonotype was recorded many times. This chain connects TRBV28 to TRBJ1-1; D possibly corresponds to TRBD1 (6 bases). CDR1 is MDHEN and CDR2 is SYDVKM in the germline V gene. This CDR3 is 15 amino acids long. Trimming stripped 5 bases from V and 2 bases from J, with 15 bases between. The CDR3: CASSPGVTGNTEAFF. The CDR3 DNA is TGTGCCAGCAGTCCCGGGGTGACAGGTAACACTGAAGCTTTCTTT.

This clonotype was recorded a few times. CDR3 bases: TGTGCCAGCAGCGTAGGGGGAACTGCCTACGAGCAGTACTTC. Its protein product is CASSVGGTAYEQYF. V and J are TRBV9 and TRBJ2-7; D is unclear. In germline, CDR1 is SGDLS, CDR2 YYNGEE. CDR3 length equals 14 residues. V gave up 0 bases and J gave up 2 bases, with 9 bases separating them.

Ten or more counts support this clonotype. The rearrangement uses TRBV28 and TRBJ1-1; possibly TRBD1 for D (6 bases). Trimming took 1 base from V and 9 from J, leaving 18 bases between them. The CDR3 is made up of 15 amino acids. Germline V gene lookup returns CDR1 MDHEN and CDR2 SYDVKM. The DNA for the CDR3 is TGTGCCAGCAGTTTATTTCAGGACAGCCGTATACAAGCTTTCTTT. This translates into CASSLFQDSRIQAFF.

This clonotype has a count of ten or more. The rearrangement links TRBV28 to TRBJ1-6; maybe TRBD1 (5 bases). Per germline, CDR1 MDHEN and CDR2 SYDVKM. This CDR3 has 14 amino acids. Trimming took 6 bases from V and 9 from J, leaving 15 bases between them. The CDR3 protein is CASSAGTDFSPLHF. Written as DNA, the CDR3 is TGTGCCAGCAGCGCCGGGACGGACTTTTCACCCCTCCACTTT.

This clonotype has more than one count but fewer than ten. V is TRBV27 and J is TRBJ2-7, with no clear D. Germline-derived CDR1 and CDR2 are MNHEY and SMNVEV (reference sequence). V gave up 3 bases and J gave up 3 bases, with 12 bases separating them. CDR3 length: 14 residues. The CDR3 protein is CASSFKGASYEQYF. The CDR3 DNA sequence: TGTGCCAGCAGTTTTAAGGGCGCAAGCTACGAGCAGTACTTC.

The rearrangement uses TRBV11-2 and TRBJ2-2; TRBD1 matches at 8 bases. Germline lookup yields CDR1 SGHAT and CDR2 FQNNGV. The CDR3 length is 16 residues. Trimming cost V 3 bases and J 2 bases; bases outside gene matches: 5. CDR3 coding DNA: TGTGCCAGCAGCTTCATCAGGGGGCTTAACACCGGGGAGCTGTTTTTT. This codes for CASSFIRGLNTGELFF. Combining the CDR3 with reference TRBV11-2 and TRBJ2-2 gives the whole variable domain EAGVAQSPRYKIIEKRQSVAFWCNPISGHATLYWYQQILGQGPKLLIQFQNNGVVDDSQLPKDRFSAERLKGVDSTLKIQPAKLEDSAVYLCASSFIRGLNTGELFFGEGSRLTVL.

This clonotype was picked up many times. The chain combines TRBV20-1 with TRBJ2-5; D gene ambiguous. The germline V and J ends were trimmed by 4 bases and 5 bases, with 20 bases remaining between them. This CDR3 contains 15 residues. Germline V gene sequence: CDR1 DFQATT, CDR2 SNEGSKA (reference sequence). The DNA for the CDR3 is TGCAGTGCTAATCCCCTAGTCCCCCAAGAGGAGACCCAGTACTTC. Translating gives CSANPLVPQEETQYF.

CDR3 protein: CASSLDSYYEQFF. The DNA for the CDR3 is TGTGCCAGCAGCTTGGACAGTTACTATGAGCAGTTCTTC. The V gene is TRBV5-6, the J gene TRBJ2-1; D ambiguous. CDR1 and CDR2 from the germline V gene are SGHDT and YYEEEE. The CDR3 loop spans 13 amino acids. V gave up 0 bases and J gave up 8 bases, with 9 bases separating them.

This clonotype was counted ten times or more. The junction shows a germline mismatch at one end, possibly a read error. The chain uses TRBV12-3 or TRBV12-4 and TRBJ2-1; 14 bases fit TRBD2. The CDR3 is made up of 17 amino acids. The CDR3 protein is CASSSPHRTSGGNEQFF. The CDR3 nucleotides read TGTGCCAGCAGTTCCCCTCATCGGACTAGCGGGGGGAATGAGCAATTCTTC.

V and J are TRBV3-1 and TRBJ2-1; D not certain. CDR3 size: 13 residues. Trimming cost V 1 base and J 14 bases, with 15 bases left between them. Germline V gene sequence: CDR1 LGHDT, CDR2 YNNKEL (reference sequence). The CDR3 spells CASSQVARPGKFF. The DNA for the CDR3 is TGTGCCAGCAGCCAAGTAGCCAGACCTGGCAAGTTCTTC.

This clonotype came up many times. The chain uses TRBV20-1 and TRBJ1-5; D remains unclear. V was pared by 5 bases and J by 4 bases, with 12 bases between. The germline V gene has CDR1 DFQATT and CDR2 SNEGSKA (reference sequence). The CDR3 extends over 13 amino acids. The CDR3, as DNA: TGCAGTGCTTGGGCCGGTATTAATCAGCCCCAGCATTTT. Its translation is CSAWAGINQPQHF.

The chain links TRBV4-1 to TRBJ1-2, with D unresolved. The CDR3 consists of 13 residues. The V end was cut by 3 bases, the J end by 8 bases, with 13 bases between. The germline V gene has CDR1 MGHRA and CDR2 YSYEKL. CDR3 nucleotides: TGCGCCAGCAGCCAGGTCGGTCTGGGCGGCTACACCTTC. It yields the protein CASSQVGLGGYTF.

This clonotype was recorded many times. V usage is TRBV7-9 and J usage is TRBJ2-1; the match to TRBD1 covers 10 bases. V dropped 5 bases and J dropped 2; count of bases not matched to a gene: 3. The CDR3 is 15 residues long. The germline CDR1 and CDR2 sequences are SEHNR and FQNEAQ (reference sequence). CDR3 bases: TGTGCCAGCAGCATCGGACAGGGGGCCTACAATGAGCAGTTCTTC. It yields the protein CASSIGQGAYNEQFF.

V is TRBV19 and J is TRBJ1-5, with 10 bases lining up with TRBD1. This CDR3 has 18 amino acids. In germline, CDR1 is LNHDA, CDR2 SQIVND (reference sequence). Trimming took 3 bases from V and 0 from J; bases not matched to a gene: 8. The CDR3 DNA follows: TGTGCCAGTAGTATGGGGGGGGACAGGGGTTATAGCAATCAGCCCCAGCATTTT. It translates to CASSMGGDRGYSNQPQHF.

Of note for this clonotype: A much larger clone differs from this one at a single base, so this may be a read error. This chain uses TRBV12-3 or TRBV12-4 with TRBJ1-4; maybe TRBD1 (5 bases). The length of the CDR3 is 11 residues. V was cut by 6 bases and J by 10 bases, with 9 bases left in between. CDR3 residues: CASSGGGKLFF. In DNA, the CDR3 is TGTGCCAGCAGCGGGGGAGGAAAACTGTTTTTT.

The chain recombines TRBV5-6 with TRBJ1-2; TRBD1 agrees at 11 bases. Germline values: CDR1 SGHDT, CDR2 YYEEEE. The CDR3 loop spans 14 amino acids. The V gene end was trimmed by 6 bases and the J gene end by 2 bases; junction bases not matched to a gene: 3. The DNA for the CDR3 is TGTGCCAGCACCTGGGACAGGGGGAACTATGGCTACACCTTC. Amino acids: CASTWDRGNYGYTF.

This clonotype was seen a handful of times. The chain links TRBV15 to TRBJ1-1, with D unresolved. V was shortened by 0 bases and J by 3 bases, with 14 bases between the two germline ends. CDR3 length equals 16 residues. Germline V gene sequence: CDR1 LNHNV, CDR2 YYDKDF (reference sequence). The CDR3 loop reads CATSRDRGSRDTEAFF. CDR3 DNA: TGTGCCACCAGCAGAGATAGAGGTTCTAGAGACACTGAAGCTTTCTTT.

This clonotype was recorded many times. The chain uses TRBV18 and TRBJ1-1; D not resolved. There are 15 residues in the CDR3. Germline CDR1 reads KGHSH; CDR2 reads LQKENI. V lost 1 base and J 3 bases, leaving 12 bases between the germline ends. The DNA of the CDR3 is TGTGCCAGCTCACCACTTATGGGATCAGACACTGAAGCTTTCTTT. Translation: CASSPLMGSDTEAFF. Full variable domain (remainder filled in from reference TRBV18 and TRBJ1-1): NAGVMQNPRHLVRRRGQEARLRCSPMKGHSHVYWYRQLPEEGLKFMVYLQKENIIDESGMPKERFSAEFPKEGPSILRIQQVVRGDSAAYFCASSPLMGSDTEAFFGQGTRLTVV.

This clonotype came up many times. The J gene is TRBJ1-5, the V gene TRBV5-5; 10 nucleotides align to TRBD1. Unmatched junction bases numbered 4, after V lost 3 bases and J lost 4 bases. CDR1 and CDR2 (germline): SGHKS, YYEKEE (reference sequence). This CDR3 comprises 15 residues. CDR3 sequence (DNA): TGTGCCAGCAGCTACGGGACAGGGGCAAATCAGCCCCAGCATTTT. This gives the protein CASSYGTGANQPQHF. Full variable domain (remainder filled in from reference TRBV5-5 and TRBJ1-5): DAGVTQSPTHLIKTRGQQVTLRCSPISGHKSVSWYQQVLGQGPQFIFQYYEKEERGRGNFPDRFSARQFPNYSSELNVNALLLGDSALYLCASSYGTGANQPQHFGDGTRLSIL.

This clonotype was observed a few times. The rearrangement joins TRBV29-1 to TRBJ2-7; D is perhaps TRBD2 (6 bases). Germline V gene lookup returns CDR1 SQVTM and CDR2 ANQGSEA. Trimming took 3 bases from V and 4 from J, leaving 16 bases between them. CDR3 length: 14 amino acids. This CDR3 is CSVDGGNPFYEQYF. The CDR3 coding sequence is TGCAGCGTTGACGGAGGGAACCCCTTTTACGAGCAGTACTTC.

The V and J genes are TRBV5-6 and TRBJ2-7; 9 bases fit TRBD1. Germline V lookup: CDR1 SGHDT, CDR2 YYEEEE. The CDR3 covers 15 residues. V was clipped by 0 bases and J by 4 bases; unmatched bases: 5. The CDR3 is CASSLDPGQGYEQYF. The DNA of the CDR3 is TGTGCCAGCAGCTTGGATCCGGGACAGGGTTACGAGCAGTACTTC.

This clonotype was seen a few times. The chain employs TRBV10-3 and TRBJ1-2; 8 bases agree with TRBD1. The CDR3 consists of 15 residues. Germline V CDR1 and CDR2: ENHRY, SYGVKD. Trimming at V came to 2 bases and at J to 7 bases, leaving 9 bases not matched to a gene. The CDR3 DNA reads as TGTGCCATCAGTGAGGGTCCTACAGGGGGAGGTGGCTACACCTTC. As protein: CAISEGPTGGGGYTF.

This chain links TRBV10-3 with TRBJ1-1; 12 nucleotides align to TRBD1. This CDR3 region has 18 residues. V lost 11 bases, J lost 0 bases, and 16 bases stayed unmatched. From germline, CDR1 is ENHRY and CDR2 SYGVKD. For the CDR3, the DNA is TGTGCCCCTCACCACCAAACCGGGACAGGGGGCTTGAACACTGAAGCTTTCTTT. Translation gives CAPHHQTGTGGLNTEAFF.

This clonotype was counted ten times or more. The genes are TRBV20-1 and TRBJ1-4; 7 bases agree with TRBD1. Unmatched junction bases numbered 7, after V lost 4 bases and J lost 5 bases. The CDR3 sequence is 14 residues long. Germline V gene lookup returns CDR1 DFQATT and CDR2 SNEGSKA (reference sequence). The CDR3 bases are TGCAGTGCTATGCAGGGGGAAGAAAATGAAAAACTGTTTTTT. Translated, it gives CSAMQGEENEKLFF.

The genes are TRBV9 and TRBJ2-3, with 8 nucleotides matching TRBD2. There are 19 residues in the CDR3. CDR1 and CDR2 from the germline V gene are SGDLS and YYNGEE. V gave up 5 bases and J gave up 3 bases; unmatched junction bases: 20. The chain's CDR3 is CASSPGRTLAGKRTDTQYF. CDR3 DNA: TGTGCCAGCAGTCCCGGGAGGACCTTAGCGGGGAAGCGGACAGATACGCAGTATTTT.

This clonotype showed up many times. The chain couples TRBV6-6 to TRBJ1-1; 8 nucleotides align to TRBD1. Germline V CDR1 and CDR2: MNHNY, SVGAGI (reference sequence). V trimming: 2 bases; J trimming: 3 bases; junction bases outside the gene matches: 8. The CDR3 runs 16 residues. CDR3 nucleotide sequence: TGTGCCAGCAGTTACACGCCGACAGGGGCTGACACTGAAGCTTTCTTT. Translation gives CASSYTPTGADTEAFF.